This T cell receptor (beta chain) came from a study of T cell changes during pregnancy in multiple sclerosis. The CDR3 spans 14 residues. From germline, CDR1 is SGDLS and CDR2 YYNGEE. Trimming took off 3 bases at V and 0 bases at J, with 6 bases between the two ends. The repertoire was sequenced with immunoSEQ multiplex PCR; TCRdb's copy has only in-frame clones and lacks some. The sample yields tens of thousands of clones, around 93% seen once. The input for sequencing was CD4+ T cells from peripheral blood mononuclear cells, taken in the third trimester of pregnancy. This clonotype originated in a female donor in good health, enrolled as a control in a pregnancy study. V gene TRBV9 combines with J gene TRBJ1-4, with D unclear. In nucleotides, the CDR3 is TGTGCCAGCAGCGGAACAGCAACTAATGAAAAACTGTTTTTT. It yields the protein CASSGTATNEKLFF.